This passage covers 10 T cell receptor beta chains from one sample sequenced in a study of blood T cell repertoires in COVID-19. Only in-frame clones appear in the TCRdb table, and some are missing; sequencing was by immunoSEQ multiplex PCR. The table lists 300,000 to 350,000 clones, over 75% of them singletons. The specimen was PBMCs or T cells enriched from blood (not recorded which). These receptors all stem from a man aged 25 to 40 who had recovered from COVID-19.

The V call is TRBV3-1 (or the pseudogene TRBV3-2), the J call TRBJ1-2; D is perhaps TRBD1 (6 bases). The CDR3 sequence is 13 residues long. In germline, CDR1 is LGHDT, CDR2 YNNKEL (reference sequence). V was clipped by 2 bases and J by 8 bases, with 12 bases between them. This chain's CDR3 is CASSQLAGEGYTF. CDR3 DNA sequence: TGTGCCAGCAGCCAATTGGCAGGGGAGGGCTACACCTTC.

J is TRBJ2-5 and V is TRBV7-9, with TRBD1 matching 7 bases. Per germline, CDR1 SEHNR and CDR2 FQNEAQ (reference sequence). This CDR3 is built from 16 residues. The junction had 12 bases not matched to a gene; V was cut back by 4 bases and J by 4 bases. Here the CDR3 reads CASSSILDRARETQYF. The CDR3 nucleotides are TGTGCCAGCAGCTCCATCTTAGACAGGGCCAGAGAGACCCAGTACTTC.

The chain carries TRBV24-1 and TRBJ2-7, with D tentatively TRBD2 (6 bases). The CDR3 spans 16 residues. Deletions cut 7 bases from V and 4 bases from J, with 22 bases between. Germline CDR1 reads KGHDR; CDR2 reads SFDVKD. The CDR3 nucleotides read TGTGCCACCAGGGAGGCGGGCGGGACCTCCTTTTACGAGCAGTACTTC. The encoded protein is CATREAGGTSFYEQYF.

The V and J genes are TRBV15 and TRBJ2-2; D is uncertain. V lost 0 bases to trimming and J lost 4 bases, with 18 bases between them. This CDR3 has 18 amino acids. The V gene's germline CDR1 is LNHNV and CDR2 YYDKDF (reference sequence). The CDR3 DNA sequence: TGTGCCACCAGCAGAGATCTTTCGGGTTTTCGTGGCACCGGGGAGCTGTTTTTT. Translation gives CATSRDLSGFRGTGELFF.

This chain connects TRBV27 to TRBJ2-3; 16 positions match TRBD2. Germline CDR1 MNHEY, CDR2 SMNVEV (reference sequence). The CDR3 sequence is 21 residues long. J was trimmed by 6 bases and V by 4 bases; bases with no gene match: 19. CDR3 protein: CASSSLLVPGLAGGPSDTQYF. The CDR3 DNA follows: TGTGCCAGCAGTTCTCTACTGGTCCCGGGACTAGCGGGGGGGCCGTCGGATACGCAGTATTTT.

In its sample, this clone was seen a few times. The chain has TRBV2 and TRBJ1-5; TRBD1 might be the D (6 bases). Per germline, CDR1 SNHLY and CDR2 FYNNEI. V was cut by 4 bases and J by 3 bases, with 16 bases left in between. The CDR3 is 16 residues long. The DNA for the CDR3 is TGTGCCAGCAGTGGACAGGTAGAGGACTTCAATCAGCCCCAGCATTTT. It codes for CASSGQVEDFNQPQHF.

The chain carries TRBV30 and TRBJ1-1; D is unclear. The length of the CDR3 is 12 residues. Germline CDR1 reads GTSNPN; CDR2 reads SVGIG (reference sequence). Trimming cost V 6 bases and J 6 bases, with 14 bases left between them. In DNA, the CDR3 is TGTGCCTGCGATGAGGGCGACTCTGAAGCTTTCTTT. Its translation: CACDEGDSEAFF.

The chain recombines TRBV23-1 with TRBJ2-4; perhaps TRBD1 as D (5 bases). TRBV23-1 is flagged as an ORF with uncertain function. This CDR3 has 15 amino acids. Trimming took 7 bases from V and 0 from J, leaving 13 bases between them. CDR3 region: CASTSGPLAKNIQYF. CDR3 DNA sequence: TGCGCCAGCACGTCAGGGCCACTAGCCAAAAACATTCAGTACTTC.

V is TRBV6-2 or TRBV6-3 and J is TRBJ1-1; possibly TRBD1 for D (5 bases). Germline-derived CDR1 and CDR2 are MNHEY and SVGEGT. This CDR3 comprises 13 residues. Between the trimmed V and J ends, which lost 4 bases and 3 bases, there was a span of 9 bases. CDR3 nucleotide sequence: TGTGCCAGCAGTTCTTGGGGGGACACTGAAGCTTTCTTT. It translates to CASSSWGDTEAFF.

The chain carries TRBV4-1 and TRBJ1-1; TRBD1 matches at 8 bases. In germline, CDR1 is MGHRA, CDR2 YSYEKL. This CDR3 region has 16 residues. The junction had 4 bases not matched to a gene; V was cut back by 0 bases and J by 1 base. CDR3 amino acids: CASSQEAGTGNTEAFF. The CDR3 bases are TGCGCCAGCAGCCAAGAGGCCGGGACAGGGAACACTGAAGCTTTCTTT.